What follows are 29 T cell receptor beta chains derived from one specimen sequenced in a study of blood T cells in healthy people across ages. With a J-beta primer mix and a sample-barcoded 5' primer, a second PCR ran about 7 to 11 cycles. Each CDR3 protein gets one entry after TCRdb re-called the 5' RACE reads with MiXCR. Of about 640,000 distinct CDR3 sequences detected, under 65% appear once; the ten largest clones hold roughly 34%. Source material: blood. The receptors were gathered from a man aged 55 to 70 in good health.

There are many counts of this clonotype. V and J are TRBV20-1 and TRBJ2-3, with TRBD2 matching over 12 bases. CDR3 length equals 16 residues. Germline V gene data show CDR1 as DFQATT and CDR2 as SNEGSKA (reference sequence). V shed 6 bases, J shed 5 bases, and the junction held 12 bases outside the gene matches. The CDR3 nucleotides are TGCAGTGCCCCTACGACTAGCGGGGGTTTTAAAGATACGCAGTATTTT. Its protein is CSAPTTSGGFKDTQYF.

This CDR3 is CASSLFPPAGGPTQYF. The DNA for the CDR3 is TGTGCCAGCAGTTTATTCCCCCCAGCGGGGGGGCCGACCCAGTACTTC. The rearrangement links TRBV28 to TRBJ2-5; 10 bases are shared with TRBD2. Germline V gene sequence: CDR1 MDHEN, CDR2 SYDVKM. The CDR3 sequence is 16 residues long. J lost 7 bases, V lost 1 base, and 9 bases had no gene match.

This clonotype was picked up a small number of times. In DNA, the CDR3 is TGTGCCAGCAGCGAAGACTACTACAATGAGCAGTTCTTC. Amino acid sequence: CASSEDYYNEQFF. The chain combines TRBV5-6 with TRBJ2-1; D is possibly TRBD2 (5 bases). The CDR3 spans 13 residues. Germline V gene sequence: CDR1 SGHDT, CDR2 YYEEEE. Trimming removed 4 bases from V and 3 bases from J, with 8 bases in between.

This chain connects TRBV20-1 to TRBJ2-5; 7 positions agree with TRBD2. The CDR3 contains 16 residues. CDR1 and CDR2 from the germline V gene are DFQATT and SNEGSKA (reference sequence). Unmatched junction bases numbered 14, after V lost 6 bases and J lost 1 base. The CDR3 DNA is TGCAGTGCAACTACTGCGCGCGGGGGACCCCAAGAGACCCAGTACTTC. Translation: CSATTARGGPQETQYF.

The rearrangement joins TRBV13 to TRBJ2-3; D call uncertain. Trimming took 5 bases from V and 3 from J, leaving 12 bases between them. CDR1 PRHDT and CDR2 FYEKMQ come from the germline V gene (reference sequence). The CDR3 extends over 14 amino acids. This CDR3 reads CASSPVSRTDTQYF. CDR3 DNA: TGTGCCAGCAGCCCCGTTTCTCGGACAGATACGCAGTATTTT.

This clonotype was recorded a few times. The J gene is TRBJ2-3, the V gene TRBV6-6; 8 bases line up with TRBD2. The germline gives CDR1 MNHNY, CDR2 SVGAGI (reference sequence). V lost 5 bases and J lost 0; bases outside the gene matches: 7. The CDR3 length is 16 residues. The CDR3 DNA reads TGTGCCAGCAGTGACATACTAGCGGTGAGCACAGATACGCAGTATTTT. Protein: CASSDILAVSTDTQYF.

This clonotype was counted only a few times. This chain connects TRBV25-1 to TRBJ1-6; D possibly corresponds to TRBD1 (6 bases). The V and J ends lost 4 bases and 7 bases respectively, with 8 bases between them. This CDR3 comprises 13 residues. Germline CDR1 is MGHDK and CDR2 is SYGVNS. The CDR3 here is CASSVTGNSPLHF. CDR3 nucleotides: TGTGCCAGCAGTGTAACAGGGAATTCACCCCTCCACTTT.

The V call is TRBV6-1, the J call TRBJ1-5; D is uncertain. Trimming took 4 bases from V and 4 from J, leaving 8 bases between them. The CDR3 is made up of 13 amino acids. Germline values: CDR1 MNHNS, CDR2 SASEGT. CDR3 residues: CASSGTENQPQHF. The CDR3 region has the DNA TGTGCCAGCAGTGGGACGGAGAATCAGCCCCAGCATTTT.

This chain uses TRBV21-1 with TRBJ2-6; the table's TRBD1 call for D was not verified on the DNA. TRBV21-1 is tagged as a pseudogene. This CDR3 contains 19 residues. CDR3: CASSPLDGTGGAGANVLTF. In DNA form, the CDR3 reads TGTGCCAGCAGCCCCCTAGACGGGACAGGGGGAGCAGGGGCCAACGTCCTGACTTTC.

This clonotype showed up just once. This rearrangement joins TRBV7-9 to TRBJ2-4; 7 nucleotides align to TRBD2. Germline CDR1 SEHNR, CDR2 FQNEAQ (reference sequence). V trimming: 5 bases; J trimming: 3 bases; junction bases outside the gene matches: 13. The CDR3 runs 17 residues. CDR3 bases: TGTGCCAGCAGCACTCCTCGTTGGCCTAGCGGCAAAAACATTCAGTACTTC. It is translated as CASSTPRWPSGKNIQYF.

This clonotype came up a few times. This chain uses TRBV7-9 with TRBJ2-7; 8 positions match TRBD1. V lost 5 bases, J lost 1 base, and 7 bases stayed unmatched. The CDR3 has 15 residues. The germline CDR1 and CDR2 sequences are SEHNR and FQNEAQ (reference sequence). CDR3 amino acids: CASSLYQGASYEQYF. The CDR3 DNA follows: TGTGCCAGCAGCCTATATCAGGGGGCTTCCTACGAGCAGTACTTC.

The V and J genes are TRBV7-9 and TRBJ2-6; maybe TRBD2 (6 bases). CDR1 is SEHNR and CDR2 is FQNEAQ in the germline V gene (reference sequence). The ends were cut back, 8 bases at V and 2 bases at J, with 10 bases in the middle. This CDR3 region has 14 residues. CDR3 amino acids: CASLTGAGANVLTF. The CDR3 DNA is TGTGCCAGCCTTACGGGGGCTGGGGCCAACGTCCTGACTTTC. The full variable domain, completed using reference TRBV7-9 and TRBJ2-6, is DTGVSQNPRHKITKRGQNVTFRCDPISEHNRLYWYRQTLGQGPEFLTYFQNEAQLEKSRLLSDRFSAERPKGSFSTLEIQRTEQGDSAMYLCASLTGAGANVLTFGAGSRLTVL.

This clonotype was seen a few times. The gene calls are TRBV7-2 and TRBJ2-3, with TRBD2 matching over 16 bases. V lost 3 bases to trimming and J lost 5 bases; unmatched junction nucleotides: 2. The CDR3 consists of 16 residues. From germline, CDR1 is SGHTA and CDR2 FQGNSA. The CDR3 is CASSFGTSGGGDTQYF. DNA of the CDR3: TGTGCCAGCAGCTTCGGGACTAGCGGGGGGGGAGATACGCAGTATTTT. The full variable domain, with the rest looked up from reference TRBV7-2 and TRBJ2-3, is GAGVSQSPSNKVTEKGKDVELRCDPISGHTALYWYRQSLGQGLEFLIYFQGNSAPDKSGLPSDRFSAERTGGSVSTLTIQRTQQEDSAVYLCASSFGTSGGGDTQYFGPGTRLTVL.

Worth noting for this clonotype: A clone one base away is much larger, so this may be a read error. The J gene is TRBJ1-5, the V gene TRBV4-2; no reliable D call. The CDR3 consists of 13 residues. CDR1 is LGHNA, CDR2 YNFKEQ, per germline. The chain's CDR3 is CTSSQDLAQPQHF. DNA of the CDR3: TGTACCAGCAGCCAAGATCTGGCGCAGCCCCAGCATTTT.

As concerns this clonotype: An end of the junction does not agree with germline; a read error may underlie this. The rearrangement uses TRBV18 and TRBJ1-4; TRBD1 is a possible D gene (5 bases). Looked up from germline, CDR1 is KGHSH and CDR2 is LQKENI. CDR3 length: 15 residues. The CDR3 DNA reads TGTGCCAGCTCACCACGGACGGGGCGAAATGAAAAACCGTTTTTT. Protein: CASSPRTGRNEKPFF.

The V call is TRBV24-1, the J call TRBJ2-1; D not certain. The germline CDR1 and CDR2 sequences are KGHDR and SFDVKD. The CDR3 has 16 amino acids. V was shortened by 4 bases and J by 6 bases, with 18 bases between the two germline ends. For the CDR3, the DNA is TGTGCCACCAGTGACCCCAGCTCGGGTTTGGGCAATGAGCAGTTCTTC. As protein: CATSDPSSGLGNEQFF.

This rearrangement joins TRBV28 to TRBJ2-3; tentatively, D is TRBD1 or TRBD2 (5 bases each). V was cut by 5 bases and J by 2 bases, with 14 bases left in between. Germline loops: CDR1 MDHEN, CDR2 SYDVKM. The CDR3 runs to 15 residues. CDR3 DNA sequence: TGTGCCAGCAGTGCGTGGGGGATGACCACAGATACGCAGTATTTT. Translated, it gives CASSAWGMTTDTQYF.

Concerning this clonotype: A much bigger clone sits one base away, suggesting this may be a read error. The chain uses TRBV7-8 and TRBJ2-7, with 9 bases lining up with TRBD1. V trimming: 3 bases; J trimming: 5 bases; junction bases outside the gene matches: 5. This CDR3 comprises 14 residues. Germline CDR1 reads SGHVS; CDR2 reads FQNEAQ. CDR3 loop: CASSLGQGGHEQYF. In DNA, the CDR3 is TGTGCCAGCAGCTTGGGACAGGGAGGCCACGAGCAGTACTTC.

A single count supports this clonotype. The chain employs TRBV10-3 and TRBJ2-3; D is perhaps TRBD1 (5 bases). Looked up from germline, CDR1 is ENHRY and CDR2 is SYGVKD. This CDR3 is 16 amino acids long. V gave up 6 bases and J gave up 1 base, with 17 bases separating them. The CDR3 region is CAIRTQDWGGTDTQYF. As DNA, the CDR3 is TGTGCCATCAGGACCCAAGACTGGGGCGGCACAGATACGCAGTATTTT.

The chain has TRBV7-9 and TRBJ2-2, with 7 positions matching TRBD1. Germline CDR1 is SEHNR and CDR2 is FQNEAQ (reference sequence). This CDR3 is built from 17 residues. The junction had 10 bases not matched to a gene; V was cut back by 5 bases and J by 1 base. The CDR3 DNA reads TGTGCCAGCAGCCCACCCCTCCGGACAGGGAACACCGGGGAGCTGTTTTTT. Its translation: CASSPPLRTGNTGELFF.

This chain joins TRBV6-1 and TRBJ1-1, with D possibly TRBD1 on 5 matching bases. Germline V CDR1 and CDR2: MNHNS, SASEGT. V lost 6 bases and J lost 0, with 23 bases in between. CDR3 length: 18 amino acids. Here the CDR3 reads CASRPSGRNVLVNTEAFF. The CDR3 nucleotides read TGTGCCAGCAGGCCCTCGGGACGGAATGTGTTAGTGAACACTGAAGCTTTCTTT.

The rearrangement links TRBV20-1 to TRBJ2-7; possible D gene TRBD2, 6 bases. CDR3 length: 13 amino acids. Deletions cut 7 bases from V and 3 bases from J, with 16 bases between. The germline gives CDR1 DFQATT, CDR2 SNEGSKA (reference sequence). CDR3 protein: CSGRKGTLYEQYF. The CDR3 DNA sequence: TGCAGTGGGAGGAAGGGGACTCTCTACGAGCAGTACTTC.

The chain employs TRBV7-9 and TRBJ1-5, with D unclear. The CDR3 has 16 amino acids. V was shortened by 5 bases and J by 2 bases, with 16 bases between the two germline ends. Germline V gives CDR1 SEHNR, CDR2 FQNEAQ (reference sequence). This chain's CDR3 is CASSQHPGQGNQPQHF. CDR3 coding DNA: TGTGCCAGCAGCCAACACCCCGGGCAGGGCAATCAGCCCCAGCATTTT.

The chain has TRBV5-4 and TRBJ1-2; 9 bases fit TRBD1. Per germline, CDR1 SGHNT and CDR2 YYREEE (reference sequence). The CDR3 covers 16 residues. V shed 1 base, J shed 4 bases, and the junction held 8 bases outside the gene matches. The CDR3 coding sequence is TGTGCCAGCAGCTTGAGAGACAGGGGGGATGGCTATGGCTACACCTTC. Amino acids: CASSLRDRGDGYGYTF. Based on the CDR3 plus reference TRBV5-4 and TRBJ1-2, the full variable domain is ETGVTQSPTHLIKTRGQQVTLRCSSQSGHNTVSWYQQALGQGPQFIFQYYREEENGRGNFPPRFSGLQFPNYSSELNVNALELDDSALYLCASSLRDRGDGYGYTFGSGTRLTVV.

The rearrangement links TRBV20-1 to TRBJ2-1; tentatively, D is TRBD2 (6 bases). Germline-derived CDR1 and CDR2 are DFQATT and SNEGSKA (reference sequence). Trimming left V 7 bases short and J 9 bases short, with 19 bases between. CDR3 length equals 13 residues. The CDR3 DNA reads as TGCAGTGGCGGGACCCCGGTGGTGGGTGAGCAGTTCTTC. Residues: CSGGTPVVGEQFF.

This clonotype was observed a few times. The rearrangement uses TRBV7-2 and TRBJ2-1; TRBD1 might be the D (6 bases). This CDR3 has 16 residues. V was clipped by 2 bases and J by 0 bases, with 11 bases between them. Germline CDR1 is SGHTA and CDR2 is FQGNSA. The CDR3 protein is CASSLSGASSYNEQFF. Written as DNA, the CDR3 is TGTGCCAGCAGCTTATCAGGGGCGAGCTCCTACAATGAGCAGTTCTTC.

The rearrangement joins TRBV11-2 to TRBJ2-7; D unresolved. The end of the DNA is better explained by TRBJ2-5, so the J call may be wrong. This CDR3 comprises 15 residues. Germline V gene lookup returns CDR1 SGHAT and CDR2 FQNNGV. The CDR3 region is CASSVGPWGTETQYF. The CDR3 bases are TGTGCCAGCAGCGTTGGCCCTTGGGGTACGGAGACCCAGTACTTC.

The chain carries TRBV5-1 and TRBJ1-6; TRBD1 is a possible D gene (5 bases). The germline CDR1 and CDR2 sequences are SGHRS and YFSETQ. The V end was cut by 2 bases, the J end by 5 bases, with 8 bases between. The CDR3 consists of 14 residues. CDR3 sequence (DNA): TGCGCCAGCAGCTTCCAGGGAGATAATTCACCCCTCCACTTT. Translated: CASSFQGDNSPLHF.

The genes are TRBV28 and TRBJ2-5; D is unclear. The CDR3 has 14 amino acids. The V end was cut by 7 bases, the J end by 5 bases, with 17 bases between. Per the germline V gene, CDR1 is MDHEN and CDR2 is SYDVKM. The CDR3 protein is CASTHFAAPETQYF. As DNA, the CDR3 is TGTGCCAGCACCCACTTCGCAGCCCCGGAGACCCAGTACTTC. The entire variable domain, with the rest obtained from reference TRBV28 and TRBJ2-5, is as follows: DVKVTQSSRYLVKRTGEKVFLECVQDMDHENMFWYRQDPGLGLRLIYFSYDVKMKEKGDIPEGYSVSREKKERFSLILESASTNQTSMYLCASTHFAAPETQYFGPGTRLLVL.